This T cell receptor beta chain stems from a study of neurological immune-mediated disorders. General observations from the study: A possible signature appeared as one related-CDR3 cluster, in which phylogenetic grouping placed the repertoires of 18 of 34 multiple sclerosis patients.

This clonotype was counted ten times or more. The antigen remains undetermined. The CDR3 is 15 residues long. In TCRdb, the 5' RACE reads were re-called with MiXCR into one record per CDR3 protein. The profile shows 40,000 to 55,000 distinct CDR3 sequences, approximately 3% of them singletons. Material for sequencing was PBMCs. This chain joins TRBV21-1 and TRBJ2-5; no check of the table's D call, TRBD1, against the DNA was made. TRBV21-1 is deemed a pseudogene. The TCR sequence derives from a woman in her forties or fifties with multiple sclerosis. CDR3 amino acids: CASSSWTGGQETQYF. For the CDR3, the DNA is TGTGCCAGCAGCTCCTGGACAGGGGGCCAAGAGACCCAGTACTTC.